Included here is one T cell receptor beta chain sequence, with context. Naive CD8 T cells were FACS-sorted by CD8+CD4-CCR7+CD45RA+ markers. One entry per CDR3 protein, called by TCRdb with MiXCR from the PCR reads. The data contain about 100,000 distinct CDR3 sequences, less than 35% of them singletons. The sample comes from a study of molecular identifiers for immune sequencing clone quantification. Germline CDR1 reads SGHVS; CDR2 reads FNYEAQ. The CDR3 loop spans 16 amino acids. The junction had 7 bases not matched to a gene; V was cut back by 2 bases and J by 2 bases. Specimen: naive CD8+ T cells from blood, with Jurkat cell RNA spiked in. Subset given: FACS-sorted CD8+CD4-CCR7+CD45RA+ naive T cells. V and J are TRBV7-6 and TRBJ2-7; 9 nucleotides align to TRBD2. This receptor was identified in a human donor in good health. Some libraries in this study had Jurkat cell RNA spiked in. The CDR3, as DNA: TGTGCCAGCAGCTTATTCTGGCGGGGGGGCCCCTACGAGCAGTACTTC. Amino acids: CASSLFWRGGPYEQYF.